This T cell receptor beta chain was retrieved from a study of blood T cell repertoires in COVID-19. About the research overall: T cells, B-cell-depleted T cells, or PBMCs supplied cDNA or gDNA.

Sequencing used immunoSEQ multiplex PCR; TCRdb keeps in-frame clones, though not all of them. The sample yields fewer than 200,000 clones, 70% to 90% seen once. This CDR3 has 14 amino acids. Germline values: CDR1 LNHDA, CDR2 SQIVND (reference sequence). V dropped 3 bases and J dropped 2 bases, with 8 bases sitting between them. Sequenced material: peripheral blood. This sequence joins TRBV19 and TRBJ1-3; no firm D call. The clonotype comes from a man aged 40-50 years who had recovered from COVID-19. CDR3 region: CASSIWETGNTIYF. CDR3 bases: TGTGCCAGTAGTATCTGGGAGACTGGAAACACCATATATTTT.